The T cell receptor (beta chain) described here comes from a study of blood T cell repertoires in COVID-19. V lost 5 bases and J lost 2, with 13 bases in between. This CDR3 is built from 16 residues. Germline V lookup: CDR1 LNHDA, CDR2 SQIVND (reference sequence). Assay: immunoSEQ multiplex PCR; the TCRdb copy retains only in-frame clones and omits some. The table records 150,000 to 200,000 clones, roughly 80% of them present only once. The J gene is TRBJ2-6, the V gene TRBV19; D call uncertain. The specimen sequenced was peripheral blood. The sequence derives from a man between 45 and 60 years old who had recovered from COVID-19. Written as DNA, the CDR3 is TGTGCCAGTAGTCGTCGCGCGCCAACTGGGGCCAACGTCCTGACTTTC. Amino acid sequence: CASSRRAPTGANVLTF.